Shown below are 2 T cell receptor beta chains from a single sample sequenced in a study of blood T cells in healthy people across ages. A second about 6 to 12 cycle PCR used barcoded and J-beta primers. Each CDR3 protein gets one entry after TCRdb re-called the 5' RACE reads with MiXCR. The sample records approximately 1,700,000 distinct CDR3 sequences, roughly two fifths being singletons. Input material: blood. The receptors here all came from a human donor in good health.

V usage is TRBV5-1 and J usage is TRBJ2-5, with a weak D call TRBD1 (5 bases). V dropped 0 bases and J dropped 3 bases, with 12 bases sitting between them. Germline values: CDR1 SGHRS, CDR2 YFSETQ. This CDR3 contains 15 residues. The CDR3 region is CASSLGPTVKETQYF. CDR3 DNA: TGCGCCAGCAGCTTGGGACCGACAGTAAAAGAGACCCAGTACTTC.

This rearrangement joins TRBV6-6 to TRBJ2-7; 8 bases agree with TRBD1. V was clipped by 7 bases and J by 0 bases; unmatched bases: 5. The V gene's germline CDR1 is MNHNY and CDR2 SVGAGI (reference sequence). This CDR3 has 14 residues. The CDR3 bases are TGTGCCAGCAAGGACAGGGAATTCTCCTACGAGCAGTACTTC. Translating it yields CASKDREFSYEQYF.